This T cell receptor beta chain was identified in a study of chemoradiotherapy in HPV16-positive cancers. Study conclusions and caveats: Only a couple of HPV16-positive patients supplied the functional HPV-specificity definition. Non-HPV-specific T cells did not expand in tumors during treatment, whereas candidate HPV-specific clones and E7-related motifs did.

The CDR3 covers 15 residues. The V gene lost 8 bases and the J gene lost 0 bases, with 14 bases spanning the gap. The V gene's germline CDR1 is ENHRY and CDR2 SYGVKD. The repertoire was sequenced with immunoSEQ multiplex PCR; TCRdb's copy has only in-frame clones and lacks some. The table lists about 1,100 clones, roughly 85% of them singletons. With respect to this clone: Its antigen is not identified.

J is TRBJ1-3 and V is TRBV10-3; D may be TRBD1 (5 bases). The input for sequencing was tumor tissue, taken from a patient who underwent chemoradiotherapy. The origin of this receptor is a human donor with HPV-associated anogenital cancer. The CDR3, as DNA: TGTGCCATCGGACGACAGCTTAGCTCTGGAAACACCATATATTTT. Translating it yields CAIGRQLSSGNTIYF.